A single T cell receptor (beta chain) is shown here with its context. This record belongs to a study of T-cell memory formation after mild COVID-19. At the level of the study: TCR clusters showed largely donor specificity.

CDR1 and CDR2 (germline): DFQATT, SNEGSKA (reference sequence). CDR3 length: 18 residues. With 2 bases removed from V and 5 bases from J, the gap between germline ends came to 26 bases. TCRdb ran MiXCR on the 5' RACE reads and lists one entry per CDR3 protein. The sample contains roughly 600,000 distinct CDR3 sequences, about a sixth of which appear only once. Sequenced input: PBMCs or a T cell subset sorted from them (not recorded which). This chain connects TRBV20-1 to TRBJ2-3; a possible D gene is TRBD1 (6 bases). The source of this sequence is an adult woman who had mild COVID-19 (a few samples of this study predate the infection). Cell type and time point are not known. CDR3 in DNA: TGCAGTGCTAGAACAGGGCGAGGCTCGGATGGTGCCATAGATACGCAGTATTTT. As protein: CSARTGRGSDGAIDTQYF.